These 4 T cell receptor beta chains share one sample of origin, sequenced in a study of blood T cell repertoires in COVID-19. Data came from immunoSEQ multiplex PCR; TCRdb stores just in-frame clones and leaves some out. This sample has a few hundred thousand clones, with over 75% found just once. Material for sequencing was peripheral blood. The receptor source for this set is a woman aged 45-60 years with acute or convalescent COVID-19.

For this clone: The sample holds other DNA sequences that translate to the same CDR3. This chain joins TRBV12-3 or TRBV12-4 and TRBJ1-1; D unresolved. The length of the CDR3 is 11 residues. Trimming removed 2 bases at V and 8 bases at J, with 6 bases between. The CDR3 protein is CASSLRGEAFF. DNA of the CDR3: TGTGCCAGCAGTTTACGGGGAGAAGCTTTCTTT.

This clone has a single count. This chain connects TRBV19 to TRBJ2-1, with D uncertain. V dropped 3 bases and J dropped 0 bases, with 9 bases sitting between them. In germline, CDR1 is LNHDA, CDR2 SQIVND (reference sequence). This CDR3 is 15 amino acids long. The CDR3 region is CASSMAAFSYNEQFF. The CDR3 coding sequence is TGTGCCAGTAGTATGGCTGCATTCTCCTACAATGAGCAGTTCTTC.

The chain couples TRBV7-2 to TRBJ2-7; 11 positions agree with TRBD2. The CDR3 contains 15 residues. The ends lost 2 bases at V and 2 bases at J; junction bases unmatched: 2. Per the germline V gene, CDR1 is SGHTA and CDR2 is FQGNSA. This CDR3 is CASSLSTSGTYEQYF. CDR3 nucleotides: TGTGCCAGCAGCTTATCGACTAGCGGGACCTACGAGCAGTACTTC.

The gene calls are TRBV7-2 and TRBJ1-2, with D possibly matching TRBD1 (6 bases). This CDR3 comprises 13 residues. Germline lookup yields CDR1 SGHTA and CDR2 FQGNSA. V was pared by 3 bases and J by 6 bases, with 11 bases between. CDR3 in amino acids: CASSFGQGNGYTF. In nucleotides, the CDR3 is TGTGCCAGCAGCTTCGGGCAGGGGAATGGCTACACCTTC.